These T cell receptor beta chains were read from a single sample in a study of OX40 agonist ivuxolimab in advanced cancers. Repertoires were generated with immunoSEQ multiplex PCR, while TCRdb's copy carries only in-frame clones and drops some. Of 30,000 to 40,000 clones in the sample, under 90% were seen once. The specimen was CD4+ or CD8+ T cells sorted from blood, collected in a trial of the OX40 agonist ivuxolimab. All receptors come from an adult with an advanced solid tumor such as melanoma, head and neck, liver or kidney cancer. The CDR3 runs from the conserved cysteine through the conserved F or W. Each record gives: J gene, V gene, clone size, D gene, CDR3 DNA, CDR3 protein. D genes are given only for firm matches. Not every row has a clone size; where given, it reads once, few, many or a size class.

J: TRBJ2-7
V: TRBV4-1
size: -
D: -
DNA: TGCGCCAGCAGCCAACTTTCGACAGCTCCTCACCACGAGCAGTACTTC
CDR3: CASSQLSTAPHHEQYF

J: TRBJ2-7
V: TRBV2
size: -
D: TRBD2
DNA: TGTGCCAGCCTCCTAGCGGGAGCAGTCGAGCAGTACTTC
CDR3: CASLLAGAVEQYF

J: TRBJ2-4
V: TRBV10-1
size: -
D: TRBD2
DNA: TGCGCCAGCAGCGACTTTCTAGCGGGAGGGCCAAGAGGAGCCAAAAACATTCAGTACTTC
CDR3: CASSDFLAGGPRGAKNIQYF

J: TRBJ1-1
V: TRBV18
size: -
D: -
DNA: TGTGCCAGCTCAGTCCGTGAGAGGAACACTGAAGCTTTCTTT
CDR3: CASSVRERNTEAFF

J: TRBJ1-5
V: TRBV6-1
size: -
D: TRBD1
DNA: TGTGCCAGCAGCGGGACAGGACCTTTAAATCAGCCCCAGCATTTT
CDR3: CASSGTGPLNQPQHF

J: TRBJ2-3
V: TRBV27
size: once
D: TRBD2
DNA: TGTGCCAGCAGTGTAGGCCCCTTAGCGGGGTACGAGTATTTT
CDR3: CASSVGPLAGYEYF

J: TRBJ2-3
V: TRBV11-1
size: -
D: -
DNA: TGTGCCAGCAGCGACCGCACAGATACGCAGTATTTT
CDR3: CASSDRTDTQYF

J: TRBJ2-7
V: TRBV5-6
size: -
D: -
DNA: TGTGCCAGCAGCAGTGTCCCCCCCTACGAGCAGTACTTC
CDR3: CASSSVPPYEQYF

J: TRBJ2-7
V: TRBV7-9
size: -
D: -
DNA: TGTGCCACCTTTGACTGGGGCTTGGGCGAGCAGTACTTC
CDR3: CATFDWGLGEQYF

J: TRBJ1-1
V: TRBV5-6
size: -
D: -
DNA: TGTGCCAGCAGCTTAATGGGGAAGGTCGAAGCTTTCTTT
CDR3: CASSLMGKVEAFF

J: TRBJ2-7
V: TRBV18
size: -
D: TRBD2
DNA: TGTGCCAGCTCACCTGGTCCCGCCTCGGGGGGGGGAAACGAGCAGTACTTC
CDR3: CASSPGPASGGGNEQYF

J: TRBJ2-2
V: TRBV6-1
size: -
D: -
DNA: TGTGCCAGCACCTGGACTGAGAACACCGGGGAGCTGTTTTTT
CDR3: CASTWTENTGELFF

J: TRBJ2-7
V: TRBV7-9
size: -
D: -
DNA: TGTGCCAGCAGCCCCTCTTCGTACGAGCAGTACTTC
CDR3: CASSPSSYEQYF

J: TRBJ1-1
V: TRBV5-4
size: -
D: -
DNA: TGTGCCAGCAGCCGAGAGGGAGAAGCTTTCTTT
CDR3: CASSREGEAFF

J: TRBJ2-1
V: TRBV7-2
size: -
D: TRBD2
DNA: TGTGCCAGCAGCTACATAGCGGGGATTGAGCAGTTCTTC
CDR3: CASSYIAGIEQFF

J: TRBJ2-7
V: TRBV28
size: -
D: -
DNA: TGTGCCAGCAGTTTACAGGGCTCCTACGAGCAGTACTTC
CDR3: CASSLQGSYEQYF

J: TRBJ1-2
V: TRBV5-6
size: -
D: -
DNA: TGTGCCAGCAGCTTTAGGGCGGTCCCGGACTATGGCTACACCTTC
CDR3: CASSFRAVPDYGYTF

J: TRBJ2-3
V: TRBV6-4
size: -
D: -
DNA: TGTGCCAGCACCGTCGGAGCGAGCCCTAGCACAGATACGCAGTATTTT
CDR3: CASTVGASPSTDTQYF

J: TRBJ1-2
V: TRBV14
size: -
D: -
DNA: TGTGCCAGCAGCCGGACAGTTTATGGCTACACCTTC
CDR3: CASSRTVYGYTF

J: TRBJ1-1
V: TRBV2
size: few
D: -
DNA: TGTGCCAGCAGTGATATACCGAAGAACACTGAAGCTTTCTTT
CDR3: CASSDIPKNTEAFF

J: TRBJ2-3
V: TRBV7-2
size: -
D: -
DNA: TGTGCCAGCAGTTTCCTTTTAGGGGGGGACCCAGATACGCAGTATTTT
CDR3: CASSFLLGGDPDTQYF